The text below deals with one T cell receptor (beta chain). The data were taken from a study of blood T cell repertoires in COVID-19. As for the study in general: The United States, Italy and Spain provided the acute and convalescent COVID-19 samples. PBMCs, B-cell-depleted T cells, or T cells provided the cDNA or gDNA that made up the material.

Per the original data handling: Estimated nucleated cell counts came from reference gene primer amplification. Profiled with immunoSEQ multiplex PCR; TCRdb holds only in-frame clones, not every one. The V and J calls and clone size come from that table; D and trimming were worked out from the DNA. The table has around 130,000 clones, roughly four fifths seen once. This CDR3 is built from 13 residues. V shed 8 bases and J 4 bases; nucleotides not matched to a gene: 4. The germline CDR1 and CDR2 sequences are MNHEY and SVGAGI. The rearrangement uses TRBV6-5 and TRBJ1-5; 8 nucleotides line up with TRBD1. The sample comprised peripheral blood. The TCR was taken from a woman older than 75 with acute or convalescent COVID-19. CDR3 loop: CASARQGNQPQHF. The CDR3, as DNA: TGTGCCAGCGCAAGACAGGGGAATCAGCCCCAGCATTTT.